These T cell receptor beta chains were read from a single sample in a study of blood T cells in healthy people across ages. A single record per CDR3 protein comes from TCRdb applying MiXCR to the 5' RACE reads. The sample shows about 800,000 distinct CDR3 sequences, roughly 25% of them seen only once. The same sample was also used in a study of T cells of mothers and their children.

Sequencing was carried out using blood. These receptors all stem from a boy aged 5-17 years in good health. Both conserved end residues are part of each CDR3. The order of the fields is V gene, clone size, D gene, J gene, CDR3 DNA, CDR3 protein. The D gene is left open where the match is weak. The size of a clone is reported for some rows only, either as once, few or many, or as a class for expanded clones.

TRBV6-2/TRBV6-3,few,NA,TRBJ2-6,TGTGCCACCTCTGGGGCCAACGTCCTGACTTTC,CATSGANVLTF
TRBV6-5,few,NA,TRBJ2-7,TGTGCCAGTCGACAGGACCCCTACGAGCAGTACTTC,CASRQDPYEQYF
TRBV7-2,few,TRBD1,TRBJ2-5,TGTGCCAGCAGCAGAAGGGGGCTAGGGACCCAGTACTTC,CASSRRGLGTQYF
TRBV29-1,few,NA,TRBJ2-1,TGCAGCGTGGGGCCCCCGGATGAGCAGTTCTTC,CSVGPPDEQFF
TRBV6-5,few,NA,TRBJ2-1,TGTGCCAGCAGAAAAAACTCCTACAATGAGCAGTTCTTC,CASRKNSYNEQFF
TRBV25-1,NA,NA,TRBJ1-2,TGTGCCAGCAGTTTTGCCGGCTTTTATGGCTACACCTTC,CASSFAGFYGYTF
TRBV7-9,NA,NA,TRBJ1-1,TGTGCCAGCAGCCCCCTAGGACAGAGAACGAACACTGAAGCTTTCTTT,CASSPLGQRTNTEAFF
TRBV3-1,NA,NA,TRBJ2-5,TGTGCCAGCAGCCCATACGCGCAAAGGGAGACCCAGTACTTC,CASSPYAQRETQYF
TRBV28,few,NA,TRBJ1-2,TGTGCCAGCAGCCTGGACGTGCGAGGCTACACCTTC,CASSLDVRGYTF
TRBV5-1,NA,TRBD1,TRBJ2-1,TGCGCCAGCAGCGCCGGGACAGCGACTCGATACAATGAGCAGTTCTTC,CASSAGTATRYNEQFF
TRBV29-1,NA,NA,TRBJ1-1,TGCAGCGTTGTCAGAATGAACACTGAAGCTTTCTTT,CSVVRMNTEAFF
TRBV29-1,NA,TRBD1,TRBJ1-2,TGCAGCGTTGAGGTGACAGGGGAAACCTATGGCTACACCTTC,CSVEVTGETYGYTF
TRBV6-2/TRBV6-3,NA,TRBD1,TRBJ2-5,TGTGCCAGCAGACCCTACAGGGGTCCCGAGACCCAGTACTTC,CASRPYRGPETQYF
TRBV29-1,few,TRBD2,TRBJ2-5,TGCAGCGTTGCAAGAGGCGGGGGTGAGACCCAGTACTTC,CSVARGGGETQYF
TRBV7-2,few,NA,TRBJ2-5,TGTGCCAGCAGCTCTCTGGAGTATTCAGAGACCCAGTACTTC,CASSSLEYSETQYF
TRBV11-2,NA,TRBD2,TRBJ2-1,TGTGCCAGCAGCCCGAGAGGGGGGACTAGCGGCGGGCACAATGAGCAGTTCTTC,CASSPRGGTSGGHNEQFF
TRBV9,NA,NA,TRBJ2-3,TGTGCCAGCAGCCCCGGGTCCTTAGCTGCTAGCACAGATACGCAGTATTTT,CASSPGSLAASTDTQYF
TRBV19,NA,TRBD2,TRBJ2-1,TGTGCCAGTAGTATTTCTTCGCGGGGGGATGAGCAGTTCTTC,CASSISSRGDEQFF
TRBV29-1,few,TRBD2,TRBJ2-3,TGCAGCGTGGAGAGACCTAGCGGGGACACAGATACGCAGTATTTT,CSVERPSGDTDTQYF
TRBV10-3,few,NA,TRBJ2-5,TGTGCCACCGCCCCGTCAGGGGTGCAAGAGACCCAGTACTTC,CATAPSGVQETQYF
TRBV25-1,few,NA,TRBJ1-4,TGTGCCAGCCTGGGTGCAACTAATGAAAAACTGTTTTTT,CASLGATNEKLFF
TRBV27,few,TRBD1,TRBJ2-3,TGTGCCAGCAGTTTTGTGACAGGGGGCGCGTGGGGTACGCAGTATTTT,CASSFVTGGAWGTQYF
TRBV6-2/TRBV6-3,NA,NA,TRBJ2-7,TGTGCCAGCGCCCTGTTGATGTACGAGCAGTACTTC,CASALLMYEQYF
TRBV7-9,NA,NA,TRBJ2-7,TGTGCCAGCAGCTTAGCAGAACTTCGGGGCGGCGAGCAGTACTTC,CASSLAELRGGEQYF
TRBV7-2,few,NA,TRBJ2-3,TGCGCCAGCACCTCAGGGTTCACAGATACGCAGTATTTT,CASTSGFTDTQYF